This T cell receptor (beta chain) was retrieved from a study of shared clonotypes between healthy human individuals. Background on the study: A few men and two women, aged 18 to 49, were donors. General observations from the study: Of the naive CD4 clonotypes, around 4.8% were shared across a few donors. The represented genetic and exposure-history diversity was limited by the small number of donors. The four-donor shared clonotypes exceeded non-shared clonotypes in generation probability, with non-shared ones scoring lower.

About this clone: No antigen is known for it.

This CDR3 region has 13 residues. Germline V gives CDR1 MNHNS, CDR2 SASEGT. Deletions cut 11 bases from V and 0 bases from J, with 13 bases between. Some clones are missing from TCRdb's copy, which holds only in-frame ones; the method was immunoSEQ multiplex PCR. Here the sample spans 950,000 to 1,100,000 clones, 78% being singletons. The source is a man younger than 30 in good health. Some clones in this sample may be carry-over from other donors' samples. The chain combines TRBV6-1 with TRBJ2-5; D is possibly TRBD2 (6 bases). Sequenced sample: memory CD4+ T cells from PBMCs. Subset indicated: CD45RA-negative fraction. Written as DNA, the CDR3 is TGTGCCTCGGAGGAGGGGTACCAAGAGACCCAGTACTTC. Translated, it gives CASEEGYQETQYF.